Presented here are 20 T cell receptor beta chains from one specimen sequenced in a study of control samples from healthy donors and cancer patients. Libraries were prepared by immunoSEQ multiplex PCR; TCRdb keeps only in-frame clonotypes and omits some of them. Found here are 90,000 to 150,000 clones, about 91% of them singletons; the top ten hold roughly 3.2%. The sample taken for sequencing was blood. The receptors here all came from a middle-aged man in good health.

V is TRBV27 and J is TRBJ2-7, with TRBD1 identical over 8 bases. V was pared by 4 bases and J by 0 bases, with 5 bases of the junction left unmatched. The V gene's germline CDR1 is MNHEY and CDR2 SMNVEV (reference sequence). CDR3 length: 15 residues. The CDR3 here is CASSSAGTGSYEQYF. CDR3 DNA sequence: TGTGCCAGCAGTTCCGCCGGGACAGGCTCCTACGAGCAGTACTTC.

V is TRBV14 and J is TRBJ2-1; D tentatively fits TRBD1 or TRBD2 (5 bases each). Trimming stripped 10 bases from V and 4 bases from J, with 20 bases between. Germline CDR1 and CDR2: SGHDN and FVKESK. This CDR3 contains 15 residues. CDR3 DNA sequence: TGTGCCACCTCTCCGGGACGTCAGTATTACAATGAGCAGTTCTTC. Translation gives CATSPGRQYYNEQFF.

This clone was counted a single time. V is TRBV7-6 and J is TRBJ2-1, with D perhaps matching TRBD2 (6 bases). Trimming removed 1 base from V and 7 bases from J, with 14 bases in between. Germline assignment: CDR1 SGHVS and CDR2 FNYEAQ. This CDR3 contains 15 residues. CDR3 sequence (DNA): TGTGCCAGCAGCTTAGTGTCTAGCGTTGGGAATGAGCAGTTCTTC. This sequence encodes CASSLVSSVGNEQFF.

The chain is built from TRBV14 and TRBJ2-3, with TRBD2 identical over 8 bases. The V segment lost 0 bases and the J segment 4 bases; nucleotides outside the gene matches: 21. CDR1 is SGHDN and CDR2 is FVKESK in the germline V gene. This CDR3 is 21 amino acids long. The DNA for the CDR3 is TGTGCCAGCAGCCAAGATCCGGTTAGAAATCGGTGGAGCGGGGGAGCAGATACGCAGTATTTT. Protein sequence: CASSQDPVRNRWSGGADTQYF.

This clone appeared a single time. This chain links TRBV9 with TRBJ2-2; 7 positions agree with TRBD1. CDR1 is SGDLS and CDR2 is YYNGEE in the germline V gene. The ends lost 1 base at V and 4 bases at J; junction bases unmatched: 10. The CDR3 is 17 residues long. The CDR3: CASSVPRQGIRTGELFF. DNA for the CDR3: TGTGCCAGCAGCGTACCCAGACAGGGAATTCGCACCGGGGAGCTGTTTTTT.

The chain recombines TRBV14 with TRBJ2-6; 10 bases are shared with TRBD1. Germline CDR1 and CDR2: SGHDN and FVKESK. V lost 4 bases, J lost 5 bases, and 11 bases stayed unmatched. The CDR3 sequence is 18 residues long. CDR3 residues: CASSPNSGTGARANVLTF. DNA for the CDR3: TGTGCCAGCAGCCCGAATTCCGGGACAGGGGCCCGGGCCAACGTCCTGACTTTC.

With respect to this clone: A much larger clone lies one base from this, so it may be a read error. The chain is built from TRBV12-3 or TRBV12-4 and TRBJ2-2; D not certain. CDR3 length equals 11 residues. V was clipped by 6 bases and J by 2 bases, with 1 base between them. CDR3 in DNA: TGTGCCAGCAGCAACACCGGGGAGCTGTTTTTT. It is translated as CASSNTGELFF.

The chain combines TRBV24-1 with TRBJ2-1, with D perhaps TRBD2 (6 bases). This CDR3 is built from 16 residues. The germline CDR1 and CDR2 sequences are KGHDR and SFDVKD. With 7 bases removed from V and 7 bases from J, the gap between germline ends came to 22 bases. In nucleotides, the CDR3 is TGTGCCACCAGCCAAGCCGGGGGTACTAAACAGAATGAGCAGTTCTTC. This gives the protein CATSQAGGTKQNEQFF.

This chain uses TRBV5-6 with TRBJ2-7; a possible D gene is TRBD1 (7 bases). This CDR3 comprises 17 residues. In germline, CDR1 is SGHDT, CDR2 YYEEEE. The V end was cut by 1 base, the J end by 0 bases, with 17 bases between. In DNA, the CDR3 is TGTGCCAGCAGCTTGACCAGGGGGGCTACGAGCTCCTACGAGCAGTACTTC. Translating gives CASSLTRGATSSYEQYF.

V and J are TRBV7-9 and TRBJ2-1, with 9 bases that match TRBD2. The CDR3 is 16 amino acids. Germline V CDR1 and CDR2: SEHNR, FQNEAQ (reference sequence). The trim removed 5 bases at V and 1 base at J, leaving 6 bases unmatched. The CDR3 DNA reads TGTGCCAGCAGCCTTAGCGGGGGAGGTTCCTACAATGAGCAGTTCTTC. It codes for CASSLSGGGSYNEQFF.

This chain connects TRBV7-9 to TRBJ2-1; possibly TRBD2 for D (5 bases). Germline V gene data show CDR1 as SEHNR and CDR2 as FQNEAQ (reference sequence). Trimming cost V 5 bases and J 8 bases, with 19 bases left between them. The CDR3 has 15 amino acids. CDR3 protein: CASSKTTLAMDEQFF. The DNA for the CDR3 is TGTGCCAGCAGCAAAACAACGTTAGCGATGGATGAGCAGTTCTTC.

The chain carries TRBV7-2 and TRBJ2-7; D might be TRBD2 (6 bases). This CDR3 has 15 amino acids. Germline CDR1 and CDR2: SGHTA and FQGNSA. Between the trimmed V and J ends, which lost 1 base and 6 bases, there was a span of 16 bases. The CDR3 nucleotides are TGTGCCAGCAGCTTAGACGGCTCCGGGGGTGGCGAGCAGTACTTC. Encoded protein: CASSLDGSGGGEQYF.

The genes are TRBV15 and TRBJ1-6, with D unclear. The CDR3 contains 12 residues. Germline V gene sequence: CDR1 LNHNV, CDR2 YYDKDF (reference sequence). Trimming took off 3 bases at V and 6 bases at J, with 3 bases between the two ends. CDR3 region: CATSRPNSPLHF. In DNA, the CDR3 is TGTGCCACCAGCAGGCCTAATTCACCCCTCCACTTT.

V is TRBV4-2 and J is TRBJ1-6; TRBD1 matches 9 bases. V was pared by 0 bases and J by 9 bases, with 9 bases of the junction left unmatched. The germline CDR1 and CDR2 sequences are LGHNA and YNFKEQ. This CDR3 region has 17 residues. The DNA of the CDR3 is TGTGCCAGCAGCCAAGATAGTAGGGGGACAGGGTTTTCACCCCTCCACTTT. Encoded protein: CASSQDSRGTGFSPLHF.

V usage is TRBV19 and J usage is TRBJ2-6; D is unclear. The length of the CDR3 is 13 residues. With 3 bases removed from V and 4 bases from J, the gap between germline ends came to 4 bases. Looked up from germline, CDR1 is LNHDA and CDR2 is SQIVND (reference sequence). CDR3 in DNA: TGTGCCAGTAGTATGGTGGGGGCCAACGTCCTGACTTTC. Translated: CASSMVGANVLTF.

This chain joins TRBV30 and TRBJ2-3, with D possibly being TRBD1 (6 bases). There are 16 residues in the CDR3. Per germline, CDR1 GTSNPN and CDR2 SVGIG (reference sequence). Trimming took off 0 bases at V and 2 bases at J, with 15 bases between the two ends. The CDR3 is CAWSVGQRPLTDTQYF. Written as DNA, the CDR3 is TGTGCCTGGAGTGTGGGACAAAGACCTCTCACAGATACGCAGTATTTT.

The rearrangement joins TRBV4-1 to TRBJ1-2, with D possibly TRBD1 on 6 matching bases. The CDR3 runs 14 residues. Germline V lookup: CDR1 MGHRA, CDR2 YSYEKL. V was pared by 4 bases and J by 5 bases, with 14 bases between. CDR3 protein: CASSPMDSTYGYTF. The CDR3 DNA is TGCGCCAGCAGCCCCATGGACAGCACTTATGGCTACACCTTC.

CDR3 sequence reads: CASSPGTGLYEQYF. The CDR3 coding sequence is TGTGCCAGCAGCCCCGGGACAGGCCTCTACGAGCAGTACTTC. The chain recombines TRBV11-2 with TRBJ2-7; TRBD1 aligns across 8 bases. This CDR3 comprises 14 residues. J gave up 3 bases and V 5 bases, and 6 bases lay outside the gene matches. Germline values: CDR1 SGHAT, CDR2 FQNNGV.

The chain uses TRBV11-3 and TRBJ2-7; unclear D gene. V was shortened by 5 bases and J by 0 bases, with 14 bases between the two germline ends. CDR3 length: 15 amino acids. Germline V lookup: CDR1 SGHNT, CDR2 YENEEA. CDR3 amino acids: CASSRLADDSYEQYF. CDR3 DNA sequence: TGTGCCAGCAGCCGACTCGCGGATGACTCCTACGAGCAGTACTTC.

V is TRBV25-1 and J is TRBJ1-1, with D possibly matching TRBD1 (5 bases). The CDR3 covers 12 residues. CDR1 and CDR2 (germline): MGHDK, SYGVNS. V was clipped by 9 bases and J by 3 bases, with 11 bases between them. The CDR3 coding sequence is TGTGCCAGTCAATTGGGGGACACTGAAGCTTTCTTT. Amino acids: CASQLGDTEAFF.